The entry that follows covers one T cell receptor beta chain sequence. Its cognate antigen is unknown. Built from TCR beta cDNA, the libraries had unique molecular identifiers in them. In TCRdb, the PCR reads were re-called with MiXCR into one record per CDR3 protein. The profile shows under 900,000 distinct CDR3 sequences, about 50% of them singletons. The CDR3 consists of 14 residues. Germline trimming cut 7 bases from V and 1 base from J; bases unmatched to any gene: 6. Germline CDR1 is SQVTM and CDR2 is ANQGSEA. The entry originates in a study of post-analysis software for immune sequencing data. Study-wide results and limits: In patients, TRBV5-6, TRBV5-1 and TRBV20-1 belonged to five TRBV segments found more frequently than in controls. Co-batched samples clustered tightly together by F measure.

The receptor comes from a girl aged 10 to 17 with multiple sclerosis. The rearrangement uses TRBV29-1 and TRBJ1-1; the match to TRBD1 covers 10 bases. Sequencing was carried out using blood. CDR3 in DNA: TGCAGCGCGACGACAGGGGGCCGGAACACTGAAGCTTTCTTT. Its protein is CSATTGGRNTEAFF.